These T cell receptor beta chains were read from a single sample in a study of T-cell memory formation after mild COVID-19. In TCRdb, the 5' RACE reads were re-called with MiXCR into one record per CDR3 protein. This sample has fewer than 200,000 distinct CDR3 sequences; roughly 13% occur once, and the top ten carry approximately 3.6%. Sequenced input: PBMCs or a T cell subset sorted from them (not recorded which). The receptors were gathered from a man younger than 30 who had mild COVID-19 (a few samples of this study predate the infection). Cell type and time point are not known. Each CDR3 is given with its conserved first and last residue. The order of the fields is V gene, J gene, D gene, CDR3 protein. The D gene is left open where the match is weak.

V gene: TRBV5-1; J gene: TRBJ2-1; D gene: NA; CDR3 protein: CASSRLAGSYNEQFF
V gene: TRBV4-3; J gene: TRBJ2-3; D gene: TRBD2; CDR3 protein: CASSQDWSGGAVKDTQYF
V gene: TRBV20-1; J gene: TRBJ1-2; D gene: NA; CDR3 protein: CSATRVNEGYTF
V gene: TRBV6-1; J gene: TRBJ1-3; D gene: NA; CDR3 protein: CASSEAARNTIYF
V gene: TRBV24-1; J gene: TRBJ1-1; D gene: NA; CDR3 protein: CATSARRGTEAFF
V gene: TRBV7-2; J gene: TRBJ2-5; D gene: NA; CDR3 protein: CASSFRVGGETQYF
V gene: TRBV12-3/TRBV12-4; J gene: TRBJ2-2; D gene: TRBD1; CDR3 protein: CASSPRGQGGELFF
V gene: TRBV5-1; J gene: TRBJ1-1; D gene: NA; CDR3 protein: CASSNRRGNTEAFF
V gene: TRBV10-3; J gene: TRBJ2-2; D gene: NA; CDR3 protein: CAISEKIGRESTGELFF
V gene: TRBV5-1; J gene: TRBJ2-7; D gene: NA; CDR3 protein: CASSLGDYEQYF
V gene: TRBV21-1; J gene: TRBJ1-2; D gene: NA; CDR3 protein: CASSTGCEYGYTF
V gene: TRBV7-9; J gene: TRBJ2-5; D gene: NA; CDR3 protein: CASSLRQQETQYF
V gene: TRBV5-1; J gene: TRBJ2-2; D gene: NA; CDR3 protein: CASSWDKGGTGELFF
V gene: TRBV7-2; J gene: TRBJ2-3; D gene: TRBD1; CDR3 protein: CASSMGQGQLDTQYF
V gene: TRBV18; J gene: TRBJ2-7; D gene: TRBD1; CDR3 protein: CASSAAGTGDYEQYF
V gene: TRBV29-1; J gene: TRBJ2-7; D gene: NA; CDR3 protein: CSVGGMGGEQYF
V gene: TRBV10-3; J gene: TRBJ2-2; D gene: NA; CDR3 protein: CAISKGGSNTGELFF
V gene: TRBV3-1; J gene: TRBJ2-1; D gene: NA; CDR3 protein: CASSRDRSYNEQFF
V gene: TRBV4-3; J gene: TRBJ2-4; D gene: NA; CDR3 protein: CASSQGGGFRNIQYF
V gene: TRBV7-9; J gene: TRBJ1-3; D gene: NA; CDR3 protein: CASSYLQGSHTIYF
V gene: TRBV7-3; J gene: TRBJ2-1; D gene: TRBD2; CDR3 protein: CASSLEGGGNNEQFF
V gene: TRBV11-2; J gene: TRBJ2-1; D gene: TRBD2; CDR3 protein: CASSSGTSGGTYNF
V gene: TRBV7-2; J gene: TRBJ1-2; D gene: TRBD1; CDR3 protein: CASSSDRANYGYTF
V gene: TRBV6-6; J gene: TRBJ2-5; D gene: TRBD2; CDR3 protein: CASSRGLAGSFGETQYF
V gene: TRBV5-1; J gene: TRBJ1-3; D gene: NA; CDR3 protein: CASSPPGGNTIYF
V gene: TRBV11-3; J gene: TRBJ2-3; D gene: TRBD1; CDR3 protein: CASSFRDSDTQYF
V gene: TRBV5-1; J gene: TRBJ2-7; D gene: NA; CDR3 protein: CASSLSGDEQYF
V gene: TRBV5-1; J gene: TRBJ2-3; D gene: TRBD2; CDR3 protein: CASSPEGLAGGRNTQYF
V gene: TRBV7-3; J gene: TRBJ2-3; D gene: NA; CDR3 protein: CASSPRLTSTDTQYF
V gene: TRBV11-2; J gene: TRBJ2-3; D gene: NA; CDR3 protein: CASSLLEGKGSTDTQYF
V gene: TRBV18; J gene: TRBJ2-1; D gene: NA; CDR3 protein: CASSPPGDPTPVF
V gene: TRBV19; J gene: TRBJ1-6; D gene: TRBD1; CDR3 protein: CASSTGTGARNSPLHF
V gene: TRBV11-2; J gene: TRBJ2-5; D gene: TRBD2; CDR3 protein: CASSFGLAGGRKTQYF
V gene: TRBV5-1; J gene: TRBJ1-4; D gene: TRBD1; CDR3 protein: CASSPDRGLTNEKLFF
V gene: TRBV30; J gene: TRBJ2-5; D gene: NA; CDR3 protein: CACLLVGETQYF